This T cell receptor (beta chain) was obtained from a study of blood T cell repertoires in COVID-19. This CDR3 has 15 residues. Germline loops: CDR1 LNHNV, CDR2 YYDKDF (reference sequence). The V and J ends lost 0 bases and 3 bases, in that order; junction bases with no gene match: 4. As handled by the study authors: Estimated nucleated cell counts came from reference gene primer amplification. TCRdb keeps only in-frame clones here, not all; method: immunoSEQ multiplex PCR. For V, J and clone size, that table is used; D and trimming come from the DNA. The sample includes around 77,000 clones, more than 75% of them seen just once.

The chain carries TRBV15 and TRBJ1-2; 7 bases are shared with TRBD1. This clonotype was sampled from a woman aged 80 or over with active or convalescent COVID-19. The sample consisted of peripheral blood. The CDR3 reads CATSRDLGGDYGYTF. In nucleotides, the CDR3 is TGTGCCACCAGCAGAGATTTAGGGGGCGACTATGGCTACACCTTC.